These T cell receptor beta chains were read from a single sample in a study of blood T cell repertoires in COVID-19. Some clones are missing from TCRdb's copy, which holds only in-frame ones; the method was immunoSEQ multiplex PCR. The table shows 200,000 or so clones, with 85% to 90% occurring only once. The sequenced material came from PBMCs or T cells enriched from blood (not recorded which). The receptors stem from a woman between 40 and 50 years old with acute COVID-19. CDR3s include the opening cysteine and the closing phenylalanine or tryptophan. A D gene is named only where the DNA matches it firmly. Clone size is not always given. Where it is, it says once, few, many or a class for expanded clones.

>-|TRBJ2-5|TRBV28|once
CASSLMGGQETQYF
TGTGCCAGCAGTTTAATGGGGGGACAAGAGACCCAGTACTTC
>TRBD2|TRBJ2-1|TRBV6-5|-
CASTVAGGPYNEQFF
TGTGCCAGCACCGTAGCGGGAGGGCCCTACAATGAGCAGTTCTTC
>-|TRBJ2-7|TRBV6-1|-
CASSELGHRYEQYF
TGTGCCAGCAGTGAACTAGGACACCGATACGAGCAGTACTTC
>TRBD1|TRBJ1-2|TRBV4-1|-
CASSQVQGVVGYTF
TGCGCCAGCAGCCAAGTCCAGGGGGTCGTTGGCTACACCTTC
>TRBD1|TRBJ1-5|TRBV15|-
CATSGGTGVFQPQHF
TGTGCCACCAGCGGTGGGACAGGGGTTTTTCAGCCCCAGCATTTT
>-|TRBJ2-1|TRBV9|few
CASSFEGGNNEQFF
TGTGCCAGCAGCTTCGAAGGGGGAAACAATGAGCAGTTCTTC
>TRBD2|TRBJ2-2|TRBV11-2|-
CASSFSGGAPGELFF
TGTGCCAGCAGCTTTAGCGGGGGGGCCCCCGGGGAGCTGTTTTTT
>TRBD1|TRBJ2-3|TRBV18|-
CASSGQPDTQYF
TGTGCCAGCTCGGGACAGCCAGATACGCAGTATTTT
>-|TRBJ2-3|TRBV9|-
CASSVYGNTDTQYF
TGTGCCAGCAGCGTATACGGGAACACAGATACGCAGTATTTT
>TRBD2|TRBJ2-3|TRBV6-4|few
CASSLLAGGTDTQYF
TGTGCCAGCAGCTTACTAGCGGGGGGCACAGATACGCAGTATTTT
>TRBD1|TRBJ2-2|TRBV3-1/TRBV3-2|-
CASRKDRGNTGELFF
TGTGCCAGCAGAAAGGACAGGGGAAACACCGGGGAGCTGTTTTTT
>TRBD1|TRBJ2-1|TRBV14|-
CASSQDPGQDFYNEQFF
TGTGCCAGCAGCCAAGATCCCGGACAGGACTTCTACAATGAGCAGTTCTTC
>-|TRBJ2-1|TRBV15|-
CATSRAPIQGVVNEQFF
TGTGCCACCAGCAGAGCTCCCATACAGGGAGTAGTAAATGAGCAGTTCTTC
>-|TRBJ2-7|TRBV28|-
CASSSGTYEQYF
TGTGCCAGCAGTTCAGGGACCTACGAGCAGTACTTC
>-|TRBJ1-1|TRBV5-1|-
CASSFRQGLDTEAFF
TGCGCCAGCAGCTTTCGTCAGGGGCTGGACACTGAAGCTTTCTTT
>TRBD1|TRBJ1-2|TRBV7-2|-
CASSPYSQGARYGYTF
TGTGCCAGCAGCCCCTACTCACAGGGGGCGCGCTATGGCTACACCTTC
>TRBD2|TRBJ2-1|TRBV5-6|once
CASSHVAGGLRNEQFF
TGTGCCAGCAGTCACGTAGCGGGAGGATTGAGGAATGAGCAGTTCTTC
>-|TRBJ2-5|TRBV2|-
CASIRGGETQYF
TGTGCCAGCATCAGGGGTGGGGAGACCCAGTACTTC
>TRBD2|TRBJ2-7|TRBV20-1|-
CSASFLGAGESEQYF
TGCAGTGCTAGTTTTCTGGGCGCGGGAGAAAGCGAGCAGTACTTC
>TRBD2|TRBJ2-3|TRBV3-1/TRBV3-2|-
CASSQESIAGLTDTQYF
TGTGCCAGCAGCCAAGAATCCATAGCGGGACTCACAGATACGCAGTATTTT
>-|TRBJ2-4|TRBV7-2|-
CASSLLSRVDIQYF
TGTGCCAGCAGCTTACTAAGCAGGGTGGACATTCAGTACTTC
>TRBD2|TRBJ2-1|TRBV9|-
CASSVDLAGVGYNEQFF
TGTGCCAGCAGCGTAGATCTAGCGGGAGTGGGTTACAATGAGCAGTTCTTC
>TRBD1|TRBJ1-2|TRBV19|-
CASMGDRFDYGYTF
TGTGCCAGTATGGGGGACAGATTTGACTATGGCTACACCTTC
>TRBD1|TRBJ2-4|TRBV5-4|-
CASSSGGTGGGTNIQYF
TGTGCCAGCAGTTCCGGCGGGACAGGGGGAGGCACAAACATTCAGTACTTC
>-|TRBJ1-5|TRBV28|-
CASSLRYGSNQPQHF
TGTGCCAGCAGTTTACGGTACGGGAGCAATCAGCCCCAGCATTTT
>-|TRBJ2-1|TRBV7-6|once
CASSLRDSSPYSYNEQFF
TGTGCCAGCAGCCTCCGGGACTCATCCCCCTACTCCTACAATGAGCAGTTCTTC
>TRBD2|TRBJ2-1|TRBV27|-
CASAIPGLDSNEQFF
TGTGCCAGCGCCATTCCGGGACTAGATTCCAATGAGCAGTTCTTC
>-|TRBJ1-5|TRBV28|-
CASSGQGTGGNQPQHF
TGTGCCAGCAGTGGGCAGGGAACTGGTGGCAATCAGCCCCAGCATTTT
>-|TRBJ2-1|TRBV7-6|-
CASSLGPPSSYNEQFF
TGTGCCAGCAGCTTAGGGCCGCCAAGCTCCTACAATGAGCAGTTCTTC
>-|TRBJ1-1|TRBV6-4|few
CASSLDSSNTEAFF
TGTGCCAGCAGTTTGGACAGCTCTAACACTGAAGCTTTCTTT
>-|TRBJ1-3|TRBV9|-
CASSVGDTIYF
TGTGCCAGCAGCGTAGGAGACACCATATATTTT
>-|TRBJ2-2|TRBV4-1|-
CASSHGGGGGELFF
TGCGCCAGCAGCCATGGAGGGGGGGGCGGGGAGCTGTTTTTT
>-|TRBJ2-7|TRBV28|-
CASSWRGRTYEQYF
TGTGCCAGCAGTTGGCGGGGCAGAACCTACGAGCAGTACTTC
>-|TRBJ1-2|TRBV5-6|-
CASSLLGAGGYTF
TGTGCCAGCAGCTTATTGGGTGCGGGGGGCTACACCTTC
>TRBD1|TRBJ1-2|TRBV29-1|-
CSVEDYSQGARGYTF
TGCAGCGTTGAAGATTATAGCCAGGGGGCGCGAGGCTACACCTTC
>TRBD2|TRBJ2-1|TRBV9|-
CASSPPGLAGSNEQFF
TGTGCCAGCAGCCCCCCGGGACTAGCGGGCAGCAATGAGCAGTTCTTC
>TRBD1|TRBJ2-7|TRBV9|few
CASSAADRAEQYF
TGTGCCAGCAGCGCGGCCGACAGGGCCGAGCAGTACTTC
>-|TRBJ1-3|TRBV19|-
CASSINEESPGNTIYF
TGTGCCAGTAGTATAAATGAGGAATCCCCTGGAAACACCATATATTTT
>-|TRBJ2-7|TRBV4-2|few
CASSQDGGSSYEQYF
TGTGCCAGCAGCCAAGACGGGGGATCATCTTACGAGCAGTACTTC
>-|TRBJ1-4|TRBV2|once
CASSDPLSPGEKLFF
TGTGCCAGCAGTGACCCCTTGAGCCCGGGTGAAAAACTGTTTTTT
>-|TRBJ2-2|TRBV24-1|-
CATSDSYSSRDISAGELFF
TGTGCCACCAGTGATTCATACTCCTCCCGGGACATCTCAGCCGGGGAGCTGTTTTTT
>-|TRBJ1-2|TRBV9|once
CASTPDQVGDYGYTF
TGTGCCAGCACCCCAGACCAGGTCGGGGACTATGGCTACACCTTC
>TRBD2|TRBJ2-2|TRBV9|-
CASSVGGSGISGELFF
TGTGCCAGCAGCGTAGGAGGTAGCGGGATCTCCGGGGAGCTGTTTTTT
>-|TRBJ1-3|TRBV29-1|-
CSVRTGGSGNTIYF
TGCAGCGTTCGTACAGGCGGCTCTGGAAACACCATATATTTT
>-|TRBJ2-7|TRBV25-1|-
CASRAGDPYEQYF
TGTGCCAGCAGAGCAGGGGATCCCTACGAGCAGTACTTC
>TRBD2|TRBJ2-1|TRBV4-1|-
CASSQDSRASGNEQFF
TGCGCCAGCAGCCAAGATTCTCGAGCTAGCGGCAATGAGCAGTTCTTC
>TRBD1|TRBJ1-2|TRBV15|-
CATSRGPGGDGYTF
TGTGCCACCAGCAGGGGGCCAGGGGGAGATGGCTACACCTTC
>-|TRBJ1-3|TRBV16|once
CASSQGTGRSGNTIYF
TGTGCCAGCAGCCAAGGAACAGGCCGCTCTGGAAACACCATATATTTT
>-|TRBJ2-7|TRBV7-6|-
CASSKGTLSSYEQYF
TGTGCCAGCAGCAAAGGGACACTTAGCTCCTACGAGCAGTACTTC
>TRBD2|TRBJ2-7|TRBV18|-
CASPLYTLAVSYEQYF
TGTGCCAGCCCCCTATACACACTAGCGGTCTCCTACGAGCAGTACTTC
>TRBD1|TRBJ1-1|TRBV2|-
CASRDRGWMNTEAFF
TGTGCCAGCAGGGACAGGGGCTGGATGAACACTGAAGCTTTCTTT
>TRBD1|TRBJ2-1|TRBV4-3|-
CASSQGRDRGYEQFF
TGCGCCAGCAGCCAAGGCCGGGACAGGGGGTATGAGCAGTTCTTC
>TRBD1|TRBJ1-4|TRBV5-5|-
CASSLGGTGREKLFF
TGTGCCAGCAGCTTGGGCGGGACAGGGAGGGAAAAACTGTTTTTT
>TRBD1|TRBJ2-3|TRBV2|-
CASSEWDRGSDTQYF
TGTGCCAGCAGTGAATGGGACAGGGGGTCCGATACGCAGTATTTT
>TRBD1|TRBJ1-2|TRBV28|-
CASSLITLGQGNGYTF
TGTGCCAGCAGTTTGATCACTCTGGGACAGGGGAACGGCTACACCTTC
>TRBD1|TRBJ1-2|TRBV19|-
CASREAGQGGYGYTF
TGTGCCAGTAGGGAAGCGGGACAGGGAGGCTATGGCTACACCTTC
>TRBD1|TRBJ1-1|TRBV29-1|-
CSVHRGVNTEAFF
TGCAGCGTCCACAGGGGCGTGAACACTGAAGCTTTCTTT